Included here is one T cell receptor (beta chain) sequence, with context. Germline V CDR1 and CDR2: LGHNA, YNFKEQ. Trimming left V 0 bases short and J 2 bases short, with 14 bases between. The CDR3 has 16 amino acids. The sample belongs to a study of blood T cells in healthy people across ages. Staff drew around 10 milliliters of peripheral blood from each donor. It was with a sample-barcoded 5' primer and a J-beta primer mix that a second PCR of about 6 to 12 cycles was run. TCRdb reanalysed the 5' RACE reads using MiXCR and keeps one entry per CDR3 protein. This table holds about 1,000,000 distinct CDR3 sequences, more than 35% found once.

This receptor was obtained from a woman in her sixties or seventies in good health. The V call is TRBV4-2, the J call TRBJ2-7; tentatively, D is TRBD1 or TRBD2 (5 bases each). The sample taken for sequencing was blood. The CDR3 DNA reads TGTGCCAGCAGCCAAGAGAAGGGACGCTCCCCCTACGAGCAGTACTTC. This translates into CASSQEKGRSPYEQYF.